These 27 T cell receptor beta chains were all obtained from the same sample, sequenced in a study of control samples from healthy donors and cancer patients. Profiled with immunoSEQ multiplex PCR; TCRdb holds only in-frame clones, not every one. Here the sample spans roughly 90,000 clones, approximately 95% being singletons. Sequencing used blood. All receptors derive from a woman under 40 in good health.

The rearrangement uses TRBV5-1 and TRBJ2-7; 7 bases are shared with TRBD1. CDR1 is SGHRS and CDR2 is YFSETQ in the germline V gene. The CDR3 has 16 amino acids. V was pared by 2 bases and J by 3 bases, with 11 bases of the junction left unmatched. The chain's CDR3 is CASSFTTGQVSYEQYF. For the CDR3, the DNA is TGCGCCAGCAGCTTTACAACCGGACAGGTGAGCTACGAGCAGTACTTC.

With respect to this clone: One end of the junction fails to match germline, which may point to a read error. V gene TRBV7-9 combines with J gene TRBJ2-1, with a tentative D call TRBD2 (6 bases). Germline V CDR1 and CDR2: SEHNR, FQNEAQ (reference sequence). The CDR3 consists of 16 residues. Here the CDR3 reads CASRLETGSSYNEQFF. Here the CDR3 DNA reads TGTGCCAGCAGATTAGAAACCGGGAGCTCCTACAATGAGCAGTTCTTC.

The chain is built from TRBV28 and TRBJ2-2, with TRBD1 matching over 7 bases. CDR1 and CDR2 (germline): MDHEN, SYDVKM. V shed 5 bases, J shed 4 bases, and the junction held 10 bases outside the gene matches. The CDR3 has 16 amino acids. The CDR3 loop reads CASSLPTGLSTGELFF. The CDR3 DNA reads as TGTGCCAGCAGTCTCCCGACAGGGCTTAGCACCGGGGAGCTGTTTTTT.

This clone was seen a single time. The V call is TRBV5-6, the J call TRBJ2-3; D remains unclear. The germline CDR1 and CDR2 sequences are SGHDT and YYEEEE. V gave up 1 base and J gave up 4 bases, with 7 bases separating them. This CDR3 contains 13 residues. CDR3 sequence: CASSLSSADTQYF. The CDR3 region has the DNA TGTGCCAGCAGCTTGAGTTCGGCAGATACGCAGTATTTT. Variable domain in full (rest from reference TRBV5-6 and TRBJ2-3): DAGVTQSPTHLIKTRGQQVTLRCSPKSGHDTVSWYQQALGQGPQFIFQYYEEEERQRGNFPDRFSGHQFPNYSSELNVNALLLGDSALYLCASSLSSADTQYFGPGTRLTVL.

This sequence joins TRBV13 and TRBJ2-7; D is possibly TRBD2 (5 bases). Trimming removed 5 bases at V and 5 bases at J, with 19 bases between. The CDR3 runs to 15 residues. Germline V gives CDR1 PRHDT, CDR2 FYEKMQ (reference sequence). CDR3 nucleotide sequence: TGTGCCAGCAGCCAGCAGAGGGTTGCCTTCGACGAGCAGTACTTC. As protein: CASSQQRVAFDEQYF.

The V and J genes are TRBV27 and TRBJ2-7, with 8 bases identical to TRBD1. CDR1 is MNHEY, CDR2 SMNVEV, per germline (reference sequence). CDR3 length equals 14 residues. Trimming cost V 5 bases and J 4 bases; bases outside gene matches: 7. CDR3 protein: CASSLGQGGYEQYF. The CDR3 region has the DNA TGTGCCAGCAGTCTTGGACAGGGCGGGTACGAGCAGTACTTC.

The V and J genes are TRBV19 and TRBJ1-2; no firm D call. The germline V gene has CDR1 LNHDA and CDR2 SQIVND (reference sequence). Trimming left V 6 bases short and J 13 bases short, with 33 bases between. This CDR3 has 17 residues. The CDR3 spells CASSLYPLTMRPSVVTF. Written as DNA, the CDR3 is TGTGCCAGTAGCCTATACCCACTAACTATGCGTCCCTCGGTTGTCACCTTC.

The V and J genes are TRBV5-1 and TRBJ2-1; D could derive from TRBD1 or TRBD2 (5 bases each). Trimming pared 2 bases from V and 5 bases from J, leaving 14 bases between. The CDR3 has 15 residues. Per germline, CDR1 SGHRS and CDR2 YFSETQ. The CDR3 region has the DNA TGCGCCAGCAGCTTACAGATAACGGGGCACAATGAGCAGTTCTTC. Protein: CASSLQITGHNEQFF.

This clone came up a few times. The CDR3 coding sequence is TGTGCCAGCAGCTTATCCCAGGGGGACACTGAAGCTTTCTTT. Its translation: CASSLSQGDTEAFF. The gene calls are TRBV7-9 and TRBJ1-1; 7 nucleotides align to TRBD1. Per germline, CDR1 SEHNR and CDR2 FQNEAQ (reference sequence). The CDR3 runs to 14 residues. J lost 3 bases, V lost 2 bases, and 3 bases had no gene match.

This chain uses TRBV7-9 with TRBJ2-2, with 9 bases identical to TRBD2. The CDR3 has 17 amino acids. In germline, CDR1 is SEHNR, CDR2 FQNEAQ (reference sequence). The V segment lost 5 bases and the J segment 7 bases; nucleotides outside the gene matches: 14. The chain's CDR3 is CASSRLEIAGDVGELFF. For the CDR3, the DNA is TGTGCCAGCAGCCGCCTGGAGATAGCGGGAGATGTCGGGGAGCTGTTTTTT.

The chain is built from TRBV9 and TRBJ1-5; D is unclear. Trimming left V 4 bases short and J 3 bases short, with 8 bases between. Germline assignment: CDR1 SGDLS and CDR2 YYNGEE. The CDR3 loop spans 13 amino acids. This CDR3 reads CASSSGANQPQHF. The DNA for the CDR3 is TGTGCCAGCAGCTCAGGAGCCAATCAGCCCCAGCATTTT.

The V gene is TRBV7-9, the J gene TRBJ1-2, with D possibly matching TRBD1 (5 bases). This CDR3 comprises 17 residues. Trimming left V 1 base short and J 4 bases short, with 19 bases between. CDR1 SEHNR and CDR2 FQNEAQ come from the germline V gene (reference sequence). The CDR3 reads CASSLEGRGTYPYGYTF. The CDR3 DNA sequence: TGTGCCAGCAGCTTAGAGGGACGGGGTACTTATCCCTATGGCTACACCTTC.

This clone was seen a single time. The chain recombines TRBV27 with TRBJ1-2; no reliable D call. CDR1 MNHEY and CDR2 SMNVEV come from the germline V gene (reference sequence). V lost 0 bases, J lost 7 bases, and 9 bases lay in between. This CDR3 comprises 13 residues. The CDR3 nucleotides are TGTGCCAGCAGTTTATCCCCCCGGGTTGGCTACACCTTC. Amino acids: CASSLSPRVGYTF.

CDR3 coding DNA: TGTGCCAGTAGTTCTGGTCGGGAGGGTTACGAGCAGTACTTC. Translating it yields CASSSGREGYEQYF. This sequence joins TRBV19 and TRBJ2-7, with TRBD2 matching over 8 bases. The V and J ends lost 5 bases and 4 bases, in that order; junction bases with no gene match: 7. Germline loops: CDR1 LNHDA, CDR2 SQIVND (reference sequence). The CDR3 is made up of 14 amino acids.

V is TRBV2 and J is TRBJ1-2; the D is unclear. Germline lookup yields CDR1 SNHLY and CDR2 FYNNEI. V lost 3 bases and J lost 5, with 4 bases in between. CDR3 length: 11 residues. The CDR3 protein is CASSDVYGYTF. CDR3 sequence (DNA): TGTGCCAGCAGTGACGTATATGGCTACACCTTC.

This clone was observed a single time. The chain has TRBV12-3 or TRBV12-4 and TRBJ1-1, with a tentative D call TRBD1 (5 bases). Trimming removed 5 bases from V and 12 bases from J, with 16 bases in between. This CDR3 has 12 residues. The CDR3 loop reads CASSTGRLVSFF. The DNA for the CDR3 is TGTGCCAGCAGTACGGGACGGCTGGTGTCTTTCTTT.

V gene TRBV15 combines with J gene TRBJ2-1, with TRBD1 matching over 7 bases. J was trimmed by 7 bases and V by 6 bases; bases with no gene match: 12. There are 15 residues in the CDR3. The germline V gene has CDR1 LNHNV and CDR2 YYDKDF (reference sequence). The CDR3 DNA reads TGTGCCACCAGTACAGAAACGACAGGGTTTAATGAGCAGTTCTTC. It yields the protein CATSTETTGFNEQFF.

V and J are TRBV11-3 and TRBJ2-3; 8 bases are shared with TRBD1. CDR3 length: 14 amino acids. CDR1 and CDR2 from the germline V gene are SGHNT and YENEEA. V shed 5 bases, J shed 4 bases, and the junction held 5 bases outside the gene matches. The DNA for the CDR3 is TGTGCCAGCAGCCAAAGACAGGGGCCAGATACGCAGTATTTT. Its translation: CASSQRQGPDTQYF.

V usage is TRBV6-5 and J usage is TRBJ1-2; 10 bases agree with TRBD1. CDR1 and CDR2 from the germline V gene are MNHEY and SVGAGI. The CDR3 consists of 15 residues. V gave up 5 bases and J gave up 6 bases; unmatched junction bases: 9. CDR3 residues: CASSTPGQGMNGYTF. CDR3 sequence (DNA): TGTGCCAGCAGTACCCCGGGACAGGGGATGAATGGCTACACCTTC.

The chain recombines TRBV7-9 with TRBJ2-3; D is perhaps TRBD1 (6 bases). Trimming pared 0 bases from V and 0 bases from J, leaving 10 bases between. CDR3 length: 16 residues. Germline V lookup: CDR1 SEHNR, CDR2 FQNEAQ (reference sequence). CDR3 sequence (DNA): TGTGCCAGCAGCTTAGCGAGGGGGTTTAGCACAGATACGCAGTATTTT. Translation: CASSLARGFSTDTQYF.

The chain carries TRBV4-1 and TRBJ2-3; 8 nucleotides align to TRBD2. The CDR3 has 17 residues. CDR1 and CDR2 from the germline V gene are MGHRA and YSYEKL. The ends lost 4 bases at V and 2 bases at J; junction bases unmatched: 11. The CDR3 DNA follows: TGCGCCAGCAGCCCCAAGGAGATAGCGGGGTACACAGATACGCAGTATTTT. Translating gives CASSPKEIAGYTDTQYF.

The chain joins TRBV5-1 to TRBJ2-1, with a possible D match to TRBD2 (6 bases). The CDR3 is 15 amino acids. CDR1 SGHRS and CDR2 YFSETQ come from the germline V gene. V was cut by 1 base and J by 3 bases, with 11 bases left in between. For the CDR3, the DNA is TGCGCCAGCAGCTTGTCGTCCGGGAGCTACAATGAGCAGTTCTTC. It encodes CASSLSSGSYNEQFF.

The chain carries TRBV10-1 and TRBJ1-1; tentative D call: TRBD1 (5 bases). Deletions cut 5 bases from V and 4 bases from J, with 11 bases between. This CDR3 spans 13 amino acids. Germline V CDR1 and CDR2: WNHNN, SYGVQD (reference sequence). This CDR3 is CASSRGQPTEAFF. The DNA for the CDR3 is TGCGCCAGCAGTCGCGGACAACCCACTGAAGCTTTCTTT.

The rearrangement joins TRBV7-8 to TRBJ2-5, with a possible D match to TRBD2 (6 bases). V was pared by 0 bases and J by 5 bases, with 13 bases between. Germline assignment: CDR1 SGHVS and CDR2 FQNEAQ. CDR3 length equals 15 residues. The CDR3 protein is CASSLALGGRETQYF. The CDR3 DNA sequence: TGTGCCAGCAGCTTAGCGCTGGGGGGTCGGGAGACCCAGTACTTC. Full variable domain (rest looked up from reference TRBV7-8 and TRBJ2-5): GAGVSQSPRYKVAKRGQDVALRCDPISGHVSLFWYQQALGQGPEFLTYFQNEAQLDKSGLPSDRFFAERPEGSVSTLKIQRTQQEDSAVYLCASSLALGGRETQYFGPGTRLLVL.

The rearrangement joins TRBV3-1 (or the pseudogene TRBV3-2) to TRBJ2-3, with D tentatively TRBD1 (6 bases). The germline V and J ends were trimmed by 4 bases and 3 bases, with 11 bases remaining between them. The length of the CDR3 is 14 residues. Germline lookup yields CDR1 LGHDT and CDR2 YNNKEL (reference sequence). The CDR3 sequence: CASSLYRATDTQYF. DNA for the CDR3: TGTGCCAGCAGCCTATACAGGGCAACAGATACGCAGTATTTT.

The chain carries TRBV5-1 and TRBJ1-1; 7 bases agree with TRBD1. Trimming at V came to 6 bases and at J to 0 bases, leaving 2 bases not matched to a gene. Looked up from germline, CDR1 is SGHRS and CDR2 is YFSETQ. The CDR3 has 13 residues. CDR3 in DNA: TGCGCCAGCACGACAGGGATGAACACTGAAGCTTTCTTT. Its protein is CASTTGMNTEAFF.

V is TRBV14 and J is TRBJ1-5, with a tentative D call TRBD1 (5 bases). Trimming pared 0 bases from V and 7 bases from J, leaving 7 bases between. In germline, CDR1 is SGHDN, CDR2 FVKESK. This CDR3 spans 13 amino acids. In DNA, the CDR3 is TGTGCCAGCAGCCAAGATTGGGGGCAGCCCCAGCATTTT. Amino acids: CASSQDWGQPQHF.